A single sample is the source of the 11 T cell receptor beta chains below, sequenced in a study of beta chain features in type 1 diabetes. Study-level findings and limits: Type 1 diabetes patients had TCRB CDR3s that were shorter (moderately but significantly so) in all four CD4+ subsets.

Reverse transcribing all isolated RNA meant expressed TCRB transcripts were sequenced. The assay was immunoSEQ multiplex PCR, and TCRdb's table has in-frame clones only and misses some. Here the sample spans 640,000 or so clones, around 15% being singletons. These receptors are not linked to any known antigen. The sample was naive CD4+ T cells from blood. The receptors were sampled from a man aged 18 to 35 with type 1 diabetes.

In its sample, this clone was seen a few times. The chain employs TRBV18 and TRBJ2-5, with a weak D call TRBD1 (5 bases). Trimming cost V 3 bases and J 2 bases, with 10 bases left between them. CDR3 length: 14 amino acids. Germline V gives CDR1 KGHSH, CDR2 LQKENI. The CDR3 loop is CASSPSGWQETQYF. CDR3 coding DNA: TGTGCCAGCTCACCGTCAGGGTGGCAAGAGACCCAGTACTTC.

This clone was counted only a few times. In DNA, the CDR3 is TGTGCCAGCTCACTAAGGGCGCGAGAGACCCAGTACTTC. It translates to CASSLRARETQYF. This chain links TRBV18 with TRBJ2-5; unclear D gene. Germline V gives CDR1 KGHSH, CDR2 LQKENI. V dropped 4 bases and J dropped 4 bases, with 10 bases sitting between them. The CDR3 spans 13 residues.

The rearrangement uses TRBV30 and TRBJ1-2, with 10 bases matching TRBD1. The CDR3 extends over 13 amino acids. V was pared by 4 bases and J by 6 bases, with 5 bases of the junction left unmatched. Germline CDR1 reads GTSNPN; CDR2 reads SVGIG (reference sequence). CDR3 sequence: CAWNKDRGHGYTF. The CDR3, as DNA: TGTGCCTGGAACAAAGACAGGGGGCATGGCTACACCTTC.

This clone occurred a few times. The rearrangement links TRBV6-6 to TRBJ2-1; 7 bases agree with TRBD1. This CDR3 is 13 amino acids long. After removal of 4 bases from V and 5 bases from J, the junction contained 2 bases not matched to a gene. CDR1 and CDR2 (germline): MNHNY, SVGAGI (reference sequence). This CDR3 is CASSFGQDNEQFF. The CDR3, as DNA: TGTGCCAGCAGTTTCGGACAGGACAATGAGCAGTTCTTC.

The V call is TRBV18, the J call TRBJ1-2; no clear D gene. Germline CDR1 and CDR2: KGHSH and LQKENI. CDR3 length: 14 residues. Trimming shortened V by 0 bases and J by 0 bases, and 5 bases separated the two germline ends. In DNA form, the CDR3 reads TGTGCCAGCTCACCACCGGCAACTAACTATGGCTACACCTTC. This translates into CASSPPATNYGYTF. The full variable domain, in which reference TRBV18 and TRBJ1-2 provide the parts outside the CDR3, is NAGVMQNPRHLVRRRGQEARLRCSPMKGHSHVYWYRQLPEEGLKFMVYLQKENIIDESGMPKERFSAEFPKEGPSILRIQQVVRGDSAAYFCASSPPATNYGYTFGSGTRLTVV.

This clone appeared a few times. V and J are TRBV6-1 and TRBJ1-1, with D unresolved. The V end was cut by 7 bases, the J end by 1 base, with 10 bases between. Looked up from germline, CDR1 is MNHNS and CDR2 is SASEGT. This CDR3 spans 13 amino acids. This chain's CDR3 is CASIPKGNTEAFF. The DNA for the CDR3 is TGTGCCAGCATCCCTAAGGGGAACACTGAAGCTTTCTTT.

V gene TRBV5-1 combines with J gene TRBJ1-2, with D possibly TRBD1 on 6 matching bases. Trimming took off 3 bases at V and 2 bases at J, with 11 bases between the two ends. This CDR3 has 14 amino acids. Germline V gives CDR1 SGHRS, CDR2 YFSETQ. CDR3 in amino acids: CASSSGTSNYGYTF. CDR3 bases: TGCGCCAGCAGCTCAGGGACATCCAACTATGGCTACACCTTC.

The V gene is TRBV6-5, the J gene TRBJ2-7; D is uncertain. CDR1 MNHEY and CDR2 SVGAGI come from the germline V gene. Trimming shortened V by 7 bases and J by 5 bases, and 18 bases separated the two germline ends. The CDR3 covers 14 residues. DNA of the CDR3: TGTGCCAGCATGTTCCAGCCCTCGGGCCACGAGCAGTACTTC. As protein: CASMFQPSGHEQYF.

The chain carries TRBV11-1 and TRBJ1-1, with D perhaps matching TRBD1 (6 bases). Germline V CDR1 and CDR2: SGHAT, FQDESV (reference sequence). CDR3 size: 14 residues. With 8 bases removed from V and 0 bases from J, the gap between germline ends came to 13 bases. The CDR3 loop is CASRRGFMNTEAFF. The CDR3 DNA sequence: TGTGCCAGCCGGAGGGGGTTCATGAACACTGAAGCTTTCTTT.

The chain uses TRBV5-1 and TRBJ2-6, with 9 bases that match TRBD1. This CDR3 is built from 16 residues. Germline lookup yields CDR1 SGHRS and CDR2 YFSETQ. V shed 2 bases, J shed 4 bases, and the junction held 4 bases outside the gene matches. CDR3 coding DNA: TGCGCCAGCAGCTTACAGGGGGCTGGCGGGGCCAACGTCCTGACTTTC. The encoded protein is CASSLQGAGGANVLTF.

This chain links TRBV30 with TRBJ1-2, with D perhaps matching TRBD1 (6 bases). The CDR3 totals 14 residues. Trimming removed 2 bases at V and 6 bases at J, with 16 bases between. Germline CDR1 is GTSNPN and CDR2 is SVGIG (reference sequence). The chain's CDR3 is CAWSPTARQDGYTF. In nucleotides, the CDR3 is TGTGCCTGGAGTCCCACGGCAAGACAGGATGGCTACACCTTC. The complete variable domain, with remaining parts taken from reference TRBV30 and TRBJ1-2, reads SQTIHQWPATLVQPVGSPLSLECTVEGTSNPNLYWYRQAAGRGLQLLFYSVGIGQISSEVPQNLSASRPQDRQFILSSKKLLLSDSGFYLCAWSPTARQDGYTFGSGTRLTVV.